This passage covers 14 T cell receptor beta chains from one sample sequenced in a study of neurological immune-mediated disorders. One entry per CDR3 protein, called by TCRdb with MiXCR from the 5' RACE reads. This table holds around 50,000 distinct CDR3 sequences, 16% found once. Sequenced material: PBMCs. All receptors come from a man aged 55 to 70 in good health.

At least ten counts were recorded for this clonotype. The chain couples TRBV6-5 to TRBJ2-1; D is undetermined. The CDR3 extends over 11 amino acids. The V end was cut by 2 bases, the J end by 12 bases, with 8 bases between. CDR1 is MNHEY, CDR2 SVGAGI, per germline. DNA for the CDR3: TGTGCCAGCAGTTACGCCAGTGCGCAGTTCTTC. Amino acids: CASSYASAQFF.

This clonotype was detected many times. The rearrangement joins TRBV7-3 to TRBJ2-3; possible D gene TRBD1, 5 bases. The germline gives CDR1 SGHTA, CDR2 FQGTGA. The ends were cut back, 1 base at V and 2 bases at J, with 10 bases in the middle. This CDR3 has 15 amino acids. CDR3 sequence: CASSLNKGITDTQYF. The CDR3 DNA follows: TGTGCCAGCAGCTTAAATAAGGGGATCACAGATACGCAGTATTTT. The full variable domain, completed using reference TRBV7-3 and TRBJ2-3, is GAGVSQTPSNKVTEKGKYVELRCDPISGHTALYWYRQSLGQGPEFLIYFQGTGAADDSGLPNDRFFAVRPEGSVSTLKIQRTERGDSAVYLCASSLNKGITDTQYFGPGTRLTVL.

This clonotype was picked up many times. The chain employs TRBV29-1 and TRBJ1-2; TRBD1 agrees at 7 bases. J was trimmed by 1 base and V by 5 bases; bases with no gene match: 4. Looked up from germline, CDR1 is SQVTM and CDR2 is ANQGSEA. This CDR3 has 13 residues. CDR3 region: CSVRRDSNYGYTF. CDR3 sequence (DNA): TGCAGCGTTCGCCGGGACAGTAACTATGGCTACACCTTC.

This clonotype was recorded at least ten times. J is TRBJ2-7 and V is TRBV4-1; D uncertain. This CDR3 contains 15 residues. In germline, CDR1 is MGHRA, CDR2 YSYEKL. Trimming stripped 0 bases from V and 2 bases from J, with 11 bases between. The CDR3 sequence: CASSQEVHQTYEQYF. The CDR3 nucleotides are TGCGCCAGCAGCCAAGAAGTCCACCAAACCTACGAGCAGTACTTC.

This clonotype occurred many times. The rearrangement joins TRBV7-2 to TRBJ2-7, with TRBD2 as a possible D gene (6 bases). The CDR3 length is 15 residues. V gave up 5 bases and J gave up 1 base, with 15 bases separating them. Germline V CDR1 and CDR2: SGHTA, FQGNSA. CDR3 in amino acids: CASSVERARSYEQYF. The CDR3 DNA is TGTGCCAGCAGCGTCGAGCGGGCGCGTTCCTACGAGCAGTACTTC.

This clonotype has ten or more counts. The chain links TRBV15 to TRBJ2-2, with 9 positions matching TRBD2. The germline V gene encodes CDR1 LNHNV and CDR2 YYDKDF (reference sequence). The CDR3 totals 16 residues. Trimming removed 2 bases from V and 4 bases from J; junction bases left unmatched: 5. The CDR3 coding sequence is TGTGCCACCAGCAGATCGGGACTAGCCATCACCGGGGAGCTGTTTTTT. Translated, it gives CATSRSGLAITGELFF.

This clonotype was seen only a few times. CDR3 protein: CASSFPPAGDTYNEQFF. CDR3 nucleotide sequence: TGTGCCAGCAGCTTTCCTCCAGCGGGAGATACCTACAATGAGCAGTTCTTC. The rearrangement links TRBV7-6 to TRBJ2-1; TRBD2 agrees at 8 bases. Germline assignment: CDR1 SGHVS and CDR2 FNYEAQ. V lost 3 bases to trimming and J lost 2 bases; unmatched junction nucleotides: 9. This CDR3 comprises 17 residues.

This clonotype was counted many times. The V gene is TRBV5-1, the J gene TRBJ1-4; D might be TRBD1 (5 bases). The V gene lost 9 bases and the J gene lost 0 bases, with 15 bases spanning the gap. This CDR3 contains 15 residues. Germline values: CDR1 SGHRS, CDR2 YFSETQ. The CDR3 DNA reads as TGCGCCACACGAGCCGGGGCTGCAACTAATGAAAAACTGTTTTTT. This encodes CATRAGAATNEKLFF.

In its sample, this clonotype was seen many times. The chain is built from TRBV5-1 and TRBJ1-1; TRBD1 agrees at 7 bases. V dropped 3 bases and J dropped 1; count of bases not matched to a gene: 6. Germline CDR1 SGHRS, CDR2 YFSETQ. CDR3 length: 15 amino acids. This CDR3 is CASSWRQGANTEAFF. The DNA for the CDR3 is TGCGCCAGCAGCTGGAGACAGGGTGCGAACACTGAAGCTTTCTTT.

This chain connects TRBV18 to TRBJ1-1; the D is unclear. There are 13 residues in the CDR3. Deletions cut 2 bases from V and 0 bases from J, with 4 bases between. The germline V gene has CDR1 KGHSH and CDR2 LQKENI. CDR3 residues: CASSPDMNTEAFF. CDR3 bases: TGTGCCAGCTCACCAGACATGAACACTGAAGCTTTCTTT.

The sample holds many counts of this clonotype. The J gene is TRBJ2-6, the V gene TRBV7-2; 7 nucleotides match TRBD1. V shed 5 bases, J shed 0 bases, and the junction held 13 bases outside the gene matches. Germline V lookup: CDR1 SGHTA, CDR2 FQGNSA. The CDR3 is 19 residues long. CDR3 loop: CASSPSMGQLSSGANVLTF. The CDR3 region has the DNA TGTGCCAGCAGCCCCTCGATGGGACAGTTAAGCTCTGGGGCCAACGTCCTGACTTTC.

Many counts were recorded for this clonotype. The V gene is TRBV5-1, the J gene TRBJ2-7; TRBD1 aligns across 11 bases. Losses at the gene ends were 4 bases for V and 2 bases for J; bases not matched to a gene: 2. CDR3 length: 14 amino acids. CDR1 and CDR2 from the germline V gene are SGHRS and YFSETQ. The CDR3 region has the DNA TGCGCCAGCAGCAGGGACAGGGGGACCTACGAGCAGTACTTC. Amino acids: CASSRDRGTYEQYF.

This clonotype was detected many times. The chain carries TRBV5-6 and TRBJ1-5; D is perhaps TRBD1 (6 bases). With 4 bases removed from V and 4 bases from J, the gap between germline ends came to 12 bases. The CDR3 consists of 14 residues. Germline V gene lookup returns CDR1 SGHDT and CDR2 YYEEEE. The CDR3 reads CASSLRGTNQPQHF. In DNA, the CDR3 is TGTGCCAGCAGCCTCCGGGGGACAAATCAGCCCCAGCATTTT. Based on the CDR3 plus reference TRBV5-6 and TRBJ1-5, the full variable domain is DAGVTQSPTHLIKTRGQQVTLRCSPKSGHDTVSWYQQALGQGPQFIFQYYEEEERQRGNFPDRFSGHQFPNYSSELNVNALLLGDSALYLCASSLRGTNQPQHFGDGTRLSIL.

The chain has TRBV6-6 and TRBJ1-5; 7 bases match TRBD1. The V gene's germline CDR1 is MNHNY and CDR2 SVGAGI (reference sequence). V gave up 4 bases and J gave up 2 bases; unmatched junction bases: 5. The CDR3 is made up of 15 amino acids. The CDR3 protein is CASSFRQGGNQPQHF. Written as DNA, the CDR3 is TGTGCCAGCAGTTTCCGACAGGGAGGCAATCAGCCCCAGCATTTT.